The 28 T cell receptor beta chains listed next were all sequenced from one sample in a study of STAT5B mutations in CD4+ large granular lymphocyte leukemia. Sequenced by immunoSEQ multiplex PCR; TCRdb stores in-frame clones only, minus some. The sample has some 30,000 clones; over 70% are singletons. Sequencing input: CD4+ T cells from blood buffy coats. These receptors all come from a human donor in good health.

The sample holds one count of this clone. V gene TRBV19 combines with J gene TRBJ2-3; D unresolved. Germline V gives CDR1 LNHDA, CDR2 SQIVND (reference sequence). This CDR3 contains 14 residues. Trimming took off 3 bases at V and 5 bases at J, with 12 bases between the two ends. CDR3 bases: TGTGCCAGTAGTATTGGGGTTCAAGGAGATACGCAGTATTTT. It yields the protein CASSIGVQGDTQYF. Supplemented by reference TRBV19 and TRBJ2-3, the full variable domain reads DGGITQSPKYLFRKEGQNVTLSCEQNLNHDAMYWYRQDPGQGLRLIYYSQIVNDFQKGDIAEGYSVSREKKESFPLTVTSAQKNPTAFYLCASSIGVQGDTQYFGPGTRLTVL.

V and J are TRBV19 and TRBJ1-5; TRBD1 agrees at 7 bases. The junction had 10 bases not matched to a gene; V was cut back by 4 bases and J by 4 bases. CDR3 length: 16 amino acids. Germline V gene data show CDR1 as LNHDA and CDR2 as SQIVND (reference sequence). CDR3 sequence (DNA): TGTGCCAGTAGTACCCCCCACAGGGGTATGAATCAGCCCCAGCATTTT. This codes for CASSTPHRGMNQPQHF.

The CDR3 DNA sequence: TGTGCCAGCAGTACAGGACTAGCGAATGAGCAGTTCTTC. It yields the protein CASSTGLANEQFF. The chain recombines TRBV27 with TRBJ2-1, with 9 nucleotides matching TRBD2. CDR3 length: 13 amino acids. The germline CDR1 and CDR2 sequences are MNHEY and SMNVEV (reference sequence). The ends lost 5 bases at V and 7 bases at J; junction bases unmatched: 3.

The chain is built from TRBV5-6 and TRBJ1-2; TRBD1 matches at 10 bases. J gave up 2 bases and V 4 bases, and 2 bases lay outside the gene matches. This CDR3 is built from 14 residues. Germline V gene data show CDR1 as SGHDT and CDR2 as YYEEEE. For the CDR3, the DNA is TGTGCCAGCAGCCCGGGACAGGGGAACTATGGCTACACCTTC. Translated, it gives CASSPGQGNYGYTF.

In this sample, this clone turned up a few times. The rearrangement uses TRBV7-9 and TRBJ2-1; 7 nucleotides line up with TRBD2. The CDR3 is 15 residues long. Per germline, CDR1 SEHNR and CDR2 FQNEAQ (reference sequence). V gave up 1 base and J gave up 3 bases; unmatched junction bases: 3. CDR3 DNA: TGTGCCAGCAGCTTAGGGGGACTACTCTACAATGAGCAGTTCTTC. Translated, it gives CASSLGGLLYNEQFF.

The rearrangement joins TRBV4-2 to TRBJ2-7; no firm D call. This CDR3 is 15 amino acids long. CDR1 and CDR2 (germline): LGHNA, YNFKEQ. Trimming removed 5 bases at V and 1 base at J, with 15 bases between. This chain's CDR3 is CASSATQSGSYEQYF. The DNA of the CDR3 is TGTGCCAGCAGCGCAACCCAGTCTGGGTCCTACGAGCAGTACTTC.

V usage is TRBV30 and J usage is TRBJ2-7; the D gene is possibly TRBD2 (6 bases). V shed 0 bases and J shed 7 bases, with 13 bases lying between them. Per germline, CDR1 GTSNPN and CDR2 SVGIG (reference sequence). There are 13 residues in the CDR3. CDR3 amino acids: CAWSVRQAGEQYF. CDR3 in DNA: TGTGCCTGGAGTGTACGGCAGGCGGGGGAGCAGTACTTC.

This clone was seen more than once but under ten times. The CDR3 does not end in the conserved phenylalanine or tryptophan, so this is likely a read error. The DNA is left out, because the CDR3 cannot be placed on it with certainty; the CDR3 is given as TCRdb lists it. J is TRBJ1-4 and V is TRBV5-1; TRBD1 reflects the table's D call only, with no check against the DNA. Germline V gene sequence: CDR1 SGHRS, CDR2 YFSETQ. With termini counted, the CDR3 has 8 amino acids. The CDR3 sequence is CATRTGLL.

This CDR3 reads CATSLSSYNEQFF. CDR3 nucleotides: TGTGCCACCTCTCTCAGCTCCTACAATGAGCAGTTCTTC. V usage is TRBV5-4 and J usage is TRBJ2-1; D is unresolved. With 9 bases removed from V and 0 bases from J, the gap between germline ends came to 10 bases. From germline, CDR1 is SGHNT and CDR2 YYREEE (reference sequence). The CDR3 contains 13 residues.

This clone was observed a handful of times. The chain recombines TRBV18 with TRBJ2-7; TRBD1 agrees at 8 bases. Germline assignment: CDR1 KGHSH and CDR2 LQKENI. Germline trimming cut 2 bases from V and 6 bases from J; bases unmatched to any gene: 3. This CDR3 spans 13 amino acids. The DNA of the CDR3 is TGTGCCAGCTCACCAGGCCAGGGGGCCGAGCAGTACGTC. Its protein product is CASSPGQGAEQYV.

The rearrangement joins TRBV29-1 to TRBJ2-7, with TRBD2 matching over 7 bases. The CDR3 loop spans 14 amino acids. Germline CDR1 and CDR2: SQVTM and ANQGSEA. Unmatched junction bases numbered 11, after V lost 7 bases and J lost 2 bases. DNA of the CDR3: TGCAGCGGGGGCGGGGGAACGGGGGCCTACGAGCAGTACTTC. Amino acid sequence: CSGGGGTGAYEQYF.

This sequence joins TRBV28 and TRBJ2-1; 7 positions match TRBD2. The junction had 8 bases not matched to a gene; V was cut back by 6 bases and J by 3 bases. In germline, CDR1 is MDHEN, CDR2 SYDVKM. The CDR3 has 15 residues. CDR3 amino acids: CASRPPSGLYNEQFF. CDR3 DNA sequence: TGTGCCAGCAGGCCACCTAGCGGTCTCTACAATGAGCAGTTCTTC.

This clone was observed a single time. The J gene is TRBJ2-1, the V gene TRBV5-1; the match to TRBD1 covers 7 bases. This CDR3 is built from 14 residues. V was clipped by 4 bases and J by 5 bases; unmatched bases: 6. The germline CDR1 and CDR2 sequences are SGHRS and YFSETQ. The CDR3 is CASSPQGDHNEQFF. The DNA for the CDR3 is TGCGCCAGCAGCCCCCAGGGGGACCACAATGAGCAGTTCTTC. The full variable domain, its missing parts supplied by reference TRBV5-1 and TRBJ2-1, is KAGVTQTPRYLIKTRGQQVTLSCSPISGHRSVSWYQQTPGQGLQFLFEYFSETQRNKGNFPGRFSGRQFSNSRSEMNVSTLELGDSALYLCASSPQGDHNEQFFGPGTRLTVL.

The chain carries TRBV5-8 and TRBJ2-3, with TRBD2 as a possible D gene (7 bases). Deletions cut 4 bases from V and 3 bases from J, with 18 bases between. Germline V CDR1 and CDR2: SGHTS, YDEGEE. CDR3 length: 16 amino acids. The CDR3 DNA reads as TGTGCCAGCAGCCCCGGTAGGGGGGGAGGAACAGATACGCAGTATTTT. Translating gives CASSPGRGGGTDTQYF.

The chain has TRBV28 and TRBJ1-1; D remains unclear. The length of the CDR3 is 14 residues. The germline V gene has CDR1 MDHEN and CDR2 SYDVKM. V was pared by 3 bases and J by 5 bases, with 13 bases between. The CDR3 here is CASSFASRETEAFF. The CDR3 DNA follows: TGTGCCAGCAGTTTTGCCTCGAGGGAGACTGAAGCTTTCTTT.

J is TRBJ1-2 and V is TRBV27, with 11 bases matching TRBD1. In germline, CDR1 is MNHEY, CDR2 SMNVEV (reference sequence). V shed 5 bases and J 8 bases; nucleotides not matched to a gene: 4. The CDR3 extends over 13 amino acids. CDR3 bases: TGTGCCAGCAGTATCGGACAGGGGGCGGGCTACACCTTC. This encodes CASSIGQGAGYTF.

About this clone itself: At one of its ends the junction is not consistent with the germline gene, which may arise from a read error. The V and J genes are TRBV28 and TRBJ2-3, with TRBD1 matching over 10 bases. The CDR3 is 14 amino acids. The germline V gene encodes CDR1 MDHEN and CDR2 SYDVKM. The CDR3 here is CASSWDRGTDAQYF. CDR3 nucleotides: TGTGCCAGCAGTTGGGACAGGGGCACAGATGCGCAGTATTTT.

This clone was seen a handful of times. The chain carries TRBV5-1 and TRBJ1-5; 9 bases line up with TRBD1. CDR1 and CDR2 from the germline V gene are SGHRS and YFSETQ. This CDR3 has 14 residues. V was pared by 4 bases and J by 7 bases, with 6 bases of the junction left unmatched. The CDR3 region is CASSPEGTGQPQHF. The CDR3 nucleotides read TGCGCCAGCAGCCCTGAAGGGACAGGGCAGCCCCAGCATTTT.

This clone was seen a handful of times. The chain couples TRBV2 to TRBJ1-3, with D unresolved. V was pared by 6 bases and J by 0 bases, with 9 bases between. Germline V gene data show CDR1 as SNHLY and CDR2 as FYNNEI. CDR3 length: 14 amino acids. CDR3 DNA: TGTGCCAGCAGATTGGGGTTCTCTGGAAACACCATATATTTT. Its translation is CASRLGFSGNTIYF.

The chain is built from TRBV6-1 and TRBJ2-5; D may be TRBD1 (6 bases). V lost 2 bases and J lost 5, with 12 bases in between. The CDR3 spans 14 residues. Germline V lookup: CDR1 MNHNS, CDR2 SASEGT. The CDR3 reads CASSERIQGETQYF. The CDR3 DNA reads TGTGCCAGCAGTGAAAGAATCCAGGGGGAGACCCAGTACTTC.

The CDR3 is CAWSVTQGNQPQHF. In DNA form, the CDR3 reads TGTGCCTGGAGTGTAACACAGGGGAACCAGCCCCAGCATTTT. This chain links TRBV30 with TRBJ1-5; 7 nucleotides agree with TRBD1. V lost 0 bases, J lost 7 bases, and 6 bases stayed unmatched. Per germline, CDR1 GTSNPN and CDR2 SVGIG (reference sequence). CDR3 length: 14 amino acids.

The chain combines TRBV6-6 with TRBJ1-5; D gene uncertain. This CDR3 is built from 12 residues. The germline V gene has CDR1 MNHNY and CDR2 SVGAGI (reference sequence). The V gene lost 8 bases and the J gene lost 7 bases, with 12 bases spanning the gap. CDR3 bases: TGTGCCAGCTCCAAGCCGAGGCAGCCCCAGCATTTT. Its translation is CASSKPRQPQHF.

The gene calls are TRBV25-1 and TRBJ2-3, with D possibly being TRBD1 or TRBD2 (5 bases each). The V gene's germline CDR1 is MGHDK and CDR2 SYGVNS. The CDR3 totals 17 residues. Trimming took 0 bases from V and 1 from J, leaving 14 bases between them. The CDR3 is CASSEYRGGFGTDTQYF. The CDR3 coding sequence is TGTGCCAGCAGTGAATATAGGGGCGGGTTCGGCACAGATACGCAGTATTTT. The complete variable domain, with remaining parts taken from reference TRBV25-1 and TRBJ2-3, reads EADIYQTPRYLVIGTGKKITLECSQTMGHDKMYWYQQDPGMELHLIHYSYGVNSTEKGDLSSESTVSRIRTEHFPLTLESARPSHTSQYLCASSEYRGGFGTDTQYFGPGTRLTVL.

V and J are TRBV5-1 and TRBJ1-2; D gene unclear. In germline, CDR1 is SGHRS, CDR2 YFSETQ. Trimming stripped 3 bases from V and 8 bases from J, with 17 bases between. The CDR3 contains 14 residues. The CDR3 DNA reads TGCGCCAGCAGCTCCCTCGGAGGCGGTGGAGGCTACACCTTC. It translates to CASSSLGGGGGYTF.

V gene TRBV28 combines with J gene TRBJ2-6; D gene ambiguous. With 7 bases removed from V and 4 bases from J, the gap between germline ends came to 14 bases. Per germline, CDR1 MDHEN and CDR2 SYDVKM. The CDR3 is 15 amino acids. Here the CDR3 reads CASIGKGLGANVLTF. DNA of the CDR3: TGTGCCAGCATCGGAAAGGGTCTCGGGGCCAACGTCCTGACTTTC.

The CDR3 protein is CAWSTAGGNQPQHF. CDR3 coding DNA: TGTGCCTGGAGTACGGCCGGTGGGAATCAGCCCCAGCATTTT. This rearrangement joins TRBV30 to TRBJ1-5; D is unresolved. The CDR3 has 14 residues. V was trimmed by 2 bases and J by 4 bases, leaving 12 bases between them. Per germline, CDR1 GTSNPN and CDR2 SVGIG (reference sequence).

The chain links TRBV5-5 to TRBJ2-3; D possibly matches TRBD1 or TRBD2 (6 bases each). Germline lookup yields CDR1 SGHKS and CDR2 YYEKEE (reference sequence). The ends were cut back, 2 bases at V and 5 bases at J, with 15 bases in the middle. This CDR3 is 15 amino acids long. The CDR3 bases are TGTGCCAGCAGCTTCGATGGGGGGCTGGGAGATACGCAGTATTTT. It specifies CASSFDGGLGDTQYF.

The V gene is TRBV25-1, the J gene TRBJ2-7; TRBD1 matches 8 bases. The J segment lost 2 bases and the V segment lost 3 bases, leaving 9 bases of the junction unmatched. Germline assignment: CDR1 MGHDK and CDR2 SYGVNS. This CDR3 is built from 16 residues. Here the CDR3 DNA reads TGTGCCAGCAGTGAGAATAGAGGACAGGGAACCTACGAGCAGTACTTC. Encoded protein: CASSENRGQGTYEQYF.